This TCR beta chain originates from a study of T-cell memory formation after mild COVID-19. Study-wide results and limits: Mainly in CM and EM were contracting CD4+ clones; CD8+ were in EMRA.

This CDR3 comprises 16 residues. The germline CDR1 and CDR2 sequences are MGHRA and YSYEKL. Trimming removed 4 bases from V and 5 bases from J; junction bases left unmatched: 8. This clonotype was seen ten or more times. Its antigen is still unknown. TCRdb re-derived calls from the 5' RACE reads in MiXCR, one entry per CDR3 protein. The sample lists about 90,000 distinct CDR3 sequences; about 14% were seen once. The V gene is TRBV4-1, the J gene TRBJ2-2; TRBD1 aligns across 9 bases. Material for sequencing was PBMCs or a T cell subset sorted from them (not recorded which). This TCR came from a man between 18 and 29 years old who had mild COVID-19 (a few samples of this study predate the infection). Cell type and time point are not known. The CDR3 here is CASSPLGQGATGELFF. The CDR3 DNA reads TGCGCCAGCAGCCCCCTGGGACAGGGAGCAACCGGGGAGCTGTTTTTT.